Presented here are 32 T cell receptor beta chains from one specimen sequenced in a study of Tregs in tolerant kidney transplant recipients. The protocol was immunoSEQ multiplex PCR, while the TCRdb copy is restricted to in-frame clones and leaves out a portion. Of over 85,000 clones listed, approximately 93% are singletons. The sequencing used CD4+ T cells from blood, collected before the transplant. These receptors were obtained from a human donor who received a combined kidney and bone marrow transplant.

The V gene is TRBV2, the J gene TRBJ1-2, with D perhaps TRBD1 (5 bases). Trimming cost V 5 bases and J 2 bases, with 9 bases left between them. The CDR3 spans 13 residues. From germline, CDR1 is SNHLY and CDR2 FYNNEI. DNA for the CDR3: TGTGCCAGCAGTCGGACACCAAACTATGGCTACACCTTC. Translating it yields CASSRTPNYGYTF.

The rearrangement links TRBV19 to TRBJ1-4; D uncertain. The length of the CDR3 is 15 residues. Trimming cost V 0 bases and J 5 bases, with 10 bases left between them. Germline CDR1 LNHDA, CDR2 SQIVND (reference sequence). The CDR3 protein is CASSIEPRRNEKLFF. The CDR3 DNA reads as TGTGCCAGTAGTATAGAGCCCAGGAGGAATGAAAAACTGTTTTTT.

The J gene is TRBJ2-2, the V gene TRBV9; tentatively, D is TRBD1 (5 bases). Germline V gives CDR1 SGDLS, CDR2 YYNGEE. The CDR3 has 15 amino acids. V was shortened by 0 bases and J by 7 bases, with 13 bases between the two germline ends. This CDR3 reads CASSVDAGWIGELFF. DNA of the CDR3: TGTGCCAGCAGCGTAGATGCAGGGTGGATCGGGGAGCTGTTTTTT.

The rearrangement joins TRBV29-1 to TRBJ2-7; a possible D gene is TRBD1 (6 bases). The germline gives CDR1 SQVTM, CDR2 ANQGSEA. Deletions cut 1 base from V and 2 bases from J, with 9 bases between. The CDR3 length is 13 residues. The chain's CDR3 is CSVEGTEAYEQYF. The DNA of the CDR3 is TGCAGCGTTGAAGGGACAGAAGCCTACGAGCAGTACTTC.

V is TRBV11-3 and J is TRBJ2-5; 7 bases agree with TRBD2. The length of the CDR3 is 15 residues. Trimming cost V 5 bases and J 4 bases; bases outside gene matches: 10. Germline loops: CDR1 SGHNT, CDR2 YENEEA. CDR3 amino acids: CASSRLAAVSETQYF. CDR3 sequence (DNA): TGTGCCAGCAGCCGGCTAGCGGCGGTCTCAGAGACCCAGTACTTC.

The rearrangement links TRBV19 to TRBJ2-7; 9 bases align to TRBD1. The CDR3 consists of 14 residues. Germline V gene data show CDR1 as LNHDA and CDR2 as SQIVND (reference sequence). J was trimmed by 2 bases and V by 6 bases; bases with no gene match: 5. Here the CDR3 reads CASSYRQGAYEQYF. The CDR3, as DNA: TGTGCCAGTAGCTACCGACAGGGGGCCTACGAGCAGTACTTC.

This chain uses TRBV7-2 with TRBJ1-6; 9 bases align to TRBD1. Trimming cost V 3 bases and J 4 bases; bases outside gene matches: 4. The germline V gene encodes CDR1 SGHTA and CDR2 FQGNSA. The CDR3 is made up of 16 amino acids. The CDR3 bases are TGTGCCAGCAGCTTCGACAGGGGGTTTTATAATTCACCCCTCCACTTT. Translated: CASSFDRGFYNSPLHF.

V gene TRBV6-5 combines with J gene TRBJ1-5; no clear D gene. V was trimmed by 6 bases and J by 5 bases, leaving 11 bases between them. Germline lookup yields CDR1 MNHEY and CDR2 SVGAGI. CDR3 size: 13 residues. The DNA of the CDR3 is TGTGCCAGCAGCTCGACTTACTATCAGCCCCAGCATTTT. Encoded protein: CASSSTYYQPQHF.

This chain links TRBV9 with TRBJ1-1, with D possibly being TRBD1 (5 bases). Germline-derived CDR1 and CDR2 are SGDLS and YYNGEE. Trimming pared 0 bases from V and 3 bases from J, leaving 9 bases between. The CDR3 spans 14 residues. The CDR3 protein is CASSVEVRDTEAFF. CDR3 nucleotide sequence: TGTGCCAGCAGCGTAGAAGTCAGGGACACTGAAGCTTTCTTT.

The rearrangement joins TRBV10-1 to TRBJ1-2; D possibly corresponds to TRBD1 (5 bases). V gave up 6 bases and J gave up 0 bases, with 29 bases separating them. Germline V gives CDR1 WNHNN, CDR2 SYGVQD (reference sequence). The CDR3 runs to 20 residues. For the CDR3, the DNA is TGCGCCAGCAGCGGAGGGGCCGGGCCCAGCAGCTCCGGACCTAACTATGGCTACACCTTC. Translated, it gives CASSGGAGPSSSGPNYGYTF.

The gene calls are TRBV5-1 and TRBJ1-3, with D perhaps matching TRBD1 (5 bases). Germline loops: CDR1 SGHRS, CDR2 YFSETQ. With 10 bases removed from V and 0 bases from J, the gap between germline ends came to 14 bases. The CDR3 covers 14 residues. The chain's CDR3 is CAGFVGLSGNTIYF. CDR3 coding DNA: TGCGCCGGGTTTGTGGGGCTCTCTGGAAACACCATATATTTT.

For the CDR3, the DNA is TGTGCCAGCAGCTCGGGGGAGACCCAGTACTTC. Protein: CASSSGETQYF. The rearrangement links TRBV7-9 to TRBJ2-5, with a weak D call TRBD2 (5 bases). Germline V gives CDR1 SEHNR, CDR2 FQNEAQ (reference sequence). The CDR3 has 11 residues. V was pared by 4 bases and J by 5 bases, with 5 bases between.

The V and J genes are TRBV27 and TRBJ2-7; 7 bases are a match to TRBD1. V shed 2 bases and J 1 base; nucleotides not matched to a gene: 8. CDR1 is MNHEY and CDR2 is SMNVEV in the germline V gene (reference sequence). This CDR3 spans 16 amino acids. CDR3 in amino acids: CASSLIPRTGSYEQYF. The CDR3 DNA reads as TGTGCCAGCAGTTTAATCCCCCGGACAGGTTCCTACGAGCAGTACTTC.

Turning to this clone: The same CDR3 arises from other DNA sequences in this sample as well. The genes are TRBV6-4 and TRBJ1-6; the D is unclear. V lost 4 bases and J 6 bases, leaving 13 bases between the germline ends. The CDR3 spans 15 residues. CDR1 and CDR2 (germline): MRHNA, SNTAGT. CDR3 protein: CASSVSTDSNSPLHF. CDR3 DNA: TGTGCCAGCAGTGTATCAACGGACTCTAATTCACCCCTCCACTTT.

The V call is TRBV4-2, the J call TRBJ1-5, with TRBD1 as a possible D gene (6 bases). CDR1 and CDR2 from the germline V gene are LGHNA and YNFKEQ. Trimming shortened V by 3 bases and J by 5 bases, and 17 bases separated the two germline ends. The CDR3 extends over 16 amino acids. CDR3 coding DNA: TGTGCCAGCAGCCACGCGAGACAGGTTGCGCATCAGCCCCAGCATTTT. It is translated as CASSHARQVAHQPQHF.

The chain is built from TRBV27 and TRBJ2-7; TRBD2 matches 7 bases. Germline V CDR1 and CDR2: MNHEY, SMNVEV (reference sequence). This CDR3 has 15 amino acids. V lost 10 bases, J lost 7 bases, and 19 bases stayed unmatched. CDR3 sequence: CATSRGTNYRWEQYF. The CDR3 DNA is TGTGCCACCTCGCGGGGGACTAACTATCGGTGGGAGCAGTACTTC.

The rearrangement links TRBV9 to TRBJ2-3; 11 positions match TRBD2. The CDR3 contains 17 residues. The germline CDR1 and CDR2 sequences are SGDLS and YYNGEE. J gave up 4 bases and V 4 bases, and 11 bases lay outside the gene matches. CDR3 nucleotides: TGTGCCAGCAGCCTCAGACCAGTAGCGGGAGGGCCAGATACGCAGTATTTT. Protein: CASSLRPVAGGPDTQYF.

The V call is TRBV5-4, the J call TRBJ2-7; tentatively, D is TRBD2 (6 bases). The CDR3 consists of 15 residues. V lost 2 bases to trimming and J lost 2 bases, with 14 bases between them. Germline values: CDR1 SGHNT, CDR2 YYREEE (reference sequence). The CDR3: CASSFGAGITYEQYF. For the CDR3, the DNA is TGTGCCAGCAGCTTTGGGGCGGGGATCACCTACGAGCAGTACTTC.

The V call is TRBV7-2, the J call TRBJ2-2, with D maybe TRBD1 (6 bases). The CDR3 runs 15 residues. CDR1 is SGHTA, CDR2 FQGNSA, per germline. Trimming pared 5 bases from V and 1 base from J, leaving 11 bases between. The CDR3 bases are TGTGCCAGCAGCCATACGACAGGGAACACCGGGGAGCTGTTTTTT. This encodes CASSHTTGNTGELFF.

The rearrangement links TRBV4-3 to TRBJ1-2; D gene unclear. V shed 0 bases and J shed 8 bases, with 16 bases lying between them. The CDR3 sequence is 15 residues long. Germline assignment: CDR1 LGHNA and CDR2 YSLEER. Written as DNA, the CDR3 is TGCGCCAGCAGCCAAGAAATGTCTAGGACGGGGGGCTACACCTTC. As protein: CASSQEMSRTGGYTF.

This CDR3 reads CASSQGDRANTEAFF. The CDR3 region has the DNA TGTGCCAGCAGCCAAGGGGACAGGGCGAACACTGAAGCTTTCTTT. The chain recombines TRBV4-2 with TRBJ1-1; the match to TRBD1 covers 9 bases. The CDR3 sequence is 15 residues long. Germline CDR1 LGHNA, CDR2 YNFKEQ. With V trimmed by 1 base and J by 1 base, 1 base remained unmatched.

This chain links TRBV11-3 with TRBJ1-3; D gene ambiguous. Germline V gives CDR1 SGHNT, CDR2 YENEEA. The CDR3 has 17 amino acids. The V end lost 2 bases, the J end lost 0 bases, and 14 bases lay between the germline ends. CDR3 amino acids: CASSLYRQAHSGNTIYF. The DNA of the CDR3 is TGTGCCAGCAGCTTATACCGGCAGGCCCACTCTGGAAACACCATATATTTT.

The V gene is TRBV5-4, the J gene TRBJ2-1; 9 bases align to TRBD2. V dropped 2 bases and J dropped 1; count of bases not matched to a gene: 7. Germline lookup yields CDR1 SGHNT and CDR2 YYREEE (reference sequence). The CDR3 loop spans 17 amino acids. The DNA for the CDR3 is TGTGCCAGCAGCTTTCCCTATAGCGGGGGTTCCTACAATGAGCAGTTCTTC. Its protein is CASSFPYSGGSYNEQFF.

The chain employs TRBV7-9 and TRBJ1-6, with 7 bases identical to TRBD1. The CDR3 loop spans 14 amino acids. The V gene end was trimmed by 0 bases and the J gene end by 10 bases; junction bases not matched to a gene: 3. The V gene's germline CDR1 is SEHNR and CDR2 FQNEAQ (reference sequence). The CDR3 nucleotides read TGTGCCAGCAGCTTAGCAGGGGGCCAATCACCCCTCCACTTT. This sequence encodes CASSLAGGQSPLHF.

This clone has a single count. V and J are TRBV5-8 and TRBJ2-4; possible D gene TRBD1, 5 bases. CDR1 SGHTS and CDR2 YDEGEE come from the germline V gene. This CDR3 is built from 16 residues. V was clipped by 4 bases and J by 0 bases, with 14 bases between them. CDR3 amino acids: CASSGRDRLAKNIQYF. The CDR3 nucleotides read TGTGCCAGCAGCGGCAGGGATCGACTAGCCAAAAACATTCAGTACTTC.

The genes are TRBV5-6 and TRBJ2-2, with 9 bases matching TRBD2. This CDR3 is built from 16 residues. V lost 4 bases and J lost 4; bases outside the gene matches: 8. The germline V gene has CDR1 SGHDT and CDR2 YYEEEE. In nucleotides, the CDR3 is TGTGCCAGCAGCCCGGGGAGCGGGGGGACCACCGGGGAGCTGTTTTTT. As protein: CASSPGSGGTTGELFF.

This sequence joins TRBV9 and TRBJ2-3, with D possibly TRBD1 on 5 matching bases. V gave up 1 base and J gave up 5 bases, with 14 bases separating them. CDR3 length: 15 amino acids. CDR1 is SGDLS, CDR2 YYNGEE, per germline. DNA of the CDR3: TGTGCCAGCAGCGTATTTCATGGGGCGGAAGATACGCAGTATTTT. As protein: CASSVFHGAEDTQYF.

The rearrangement uses TRBV7-2 and TRBJ2-1; 15 bases are a match to TRBD2. The CDR3 extends over 19 amino acids. Germline V gives CDR1 SGHTA, CDR2 FQGNSA. V gave up 0 bases and J gave up 2 bases; unmatched junction bases: 5. As DNA, the CDR3 is TGTGCCAGCAGCTTAGCGGGACTAGCGGGGGGTAGGACCTACAATGAGCAGTTCTTC. Its protein product is CASSLAGLAGGRTYNEQFF. The complete variable domain, with remaining parts taken from reference TRBV7-2 and TRBJ2-1, reads GAGVSQSPSNKVTEKGKDVELRCDPISGHTALYWYRQSLGQGLEFLIYFQGNSAPDKSGLPSDRFSAERTGGSVSTLTIQRTQQEDSAVYLCASSLAGLAGGRTYNEQFFGPGTRLTVL.

The rearrangement links TRBV10-3 to TRBJ1-1, with TRBD1 identical over 7 bases. This CDR3 contains 15 residues. V was clipped by 2 bases and J by 1 base; unmatched bases: 4. In germline, CDR1 is ENHRY, CDR2 SYGVKD. The CDR3 here is CAISELTGTNTEAFF. The DNA of the CDR3 is TGTGCCATCAGTGAGCTGACAGGGACGAACACTGAAGCTTTCTTT.

The V and J genes are TRBV30 and TRBJ2-5; possibly TRBD1 for D (6 bases). The assigned J gene may be wrong: the sequence end matches TRBJ2-7 better. This CDR3 is built from 14 residues. Germline CDR1 GTSNPN, CDR2 SVGIG (reference sequence). This CDR3 reads CAWSGPGQEYEQYF. CDR3 DNA sequence: TGTGCCTGGAGTGGACCGGGACAAGAATACGAGCAGTACTTC.

The CDR3 region has the DNA TGTGCCAGCAGCCCCGTGCGGGCCGGCGAGCAGTACTTC. Its translation: CASSPVRAGEQYF. This chain joins TRBV4-2 and TRBJ2-7; D is possibly TRBD2 (5 bases). V gave up 4 bases and J gave up 6 bases, with 13 bases separating them. The CDR3 is made up of 13 amino acids. Germline lookup yields CDR1 LGHNA and CDR2 YNFKEQ.

This clone was seen a single time. The genes are TRBV4-2 and TRBJ2-2; D is ambiguous. The germline V gene has CDR1 LGHNA and CDR2 YNFKEQ. The ends were cut back, 1 base at V and 3 bases at J, with 12 bases in the middle. CDR3 size: 16 residues. For the CDR3, the DNA is TGTGCCAGCAGCCAAGCCCATTCTCGCGACACCGGGGAGCTGTTTTTT. This gives the protein CASSQAHSRDTGELFF.